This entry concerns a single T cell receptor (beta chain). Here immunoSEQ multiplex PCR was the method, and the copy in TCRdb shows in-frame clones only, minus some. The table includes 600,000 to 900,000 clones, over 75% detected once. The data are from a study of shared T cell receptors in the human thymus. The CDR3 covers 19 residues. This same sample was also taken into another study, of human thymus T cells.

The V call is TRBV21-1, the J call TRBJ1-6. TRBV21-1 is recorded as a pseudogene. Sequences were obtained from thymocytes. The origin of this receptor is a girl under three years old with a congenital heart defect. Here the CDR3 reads CASSKGVGGAKSWNSPLHF. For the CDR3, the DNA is TGTGCCAGCAGCAAAGGGGTGGGAGGCGCGAAGAGTTGGAATTCACCCCTCCACTTT.